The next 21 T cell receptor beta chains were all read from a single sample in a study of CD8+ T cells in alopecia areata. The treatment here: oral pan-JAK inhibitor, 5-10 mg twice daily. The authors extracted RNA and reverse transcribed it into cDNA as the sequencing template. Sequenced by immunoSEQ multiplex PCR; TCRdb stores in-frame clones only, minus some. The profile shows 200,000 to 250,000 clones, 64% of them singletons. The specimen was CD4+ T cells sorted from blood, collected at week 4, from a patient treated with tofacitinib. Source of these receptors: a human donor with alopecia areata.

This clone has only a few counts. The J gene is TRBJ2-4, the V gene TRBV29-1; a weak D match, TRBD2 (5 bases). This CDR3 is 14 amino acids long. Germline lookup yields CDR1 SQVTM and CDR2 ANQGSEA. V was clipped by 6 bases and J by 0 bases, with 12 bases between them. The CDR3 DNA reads TGCAGCGTCGTCGGGATGCTAGCCAAAAACATTCAGTACTTC. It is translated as CSVVGMLAKNIQYF.

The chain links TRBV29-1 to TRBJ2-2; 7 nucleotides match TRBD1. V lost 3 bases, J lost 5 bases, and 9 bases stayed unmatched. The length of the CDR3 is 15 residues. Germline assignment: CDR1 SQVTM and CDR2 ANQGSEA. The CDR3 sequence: CSVESPLQGTGELFF. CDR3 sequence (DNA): TGCAGCGTTGAGTCCCCCCTACAGGGGACCGGGGAGCTGTTTTTT.

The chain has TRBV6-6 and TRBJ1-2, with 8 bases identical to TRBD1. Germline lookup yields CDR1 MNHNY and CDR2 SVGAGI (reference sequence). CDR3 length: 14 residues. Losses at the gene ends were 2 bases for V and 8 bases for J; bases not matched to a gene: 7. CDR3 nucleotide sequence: TGTGCCAGCAGTTACGAGGGGACAGGACGCGGCTACACCTTC. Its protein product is CASSYEGTGRGYTF.

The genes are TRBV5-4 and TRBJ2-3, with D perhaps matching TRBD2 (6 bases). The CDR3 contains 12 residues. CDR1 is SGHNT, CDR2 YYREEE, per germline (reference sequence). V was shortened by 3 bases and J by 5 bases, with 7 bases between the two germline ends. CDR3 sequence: CASSYSGDTQYF. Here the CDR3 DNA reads TGTGCCAGCAGCTATAGCGGAGATACGCAGTATTTT.

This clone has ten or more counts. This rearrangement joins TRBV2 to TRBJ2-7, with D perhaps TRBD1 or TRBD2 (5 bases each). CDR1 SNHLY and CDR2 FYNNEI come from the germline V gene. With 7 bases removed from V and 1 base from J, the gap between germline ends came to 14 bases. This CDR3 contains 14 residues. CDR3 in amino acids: CASKNRDGSYEQYF. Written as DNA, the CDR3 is TGTGCCAGCAAAAACCGGGACGGTTCCTACGAGCAGTACTTC.

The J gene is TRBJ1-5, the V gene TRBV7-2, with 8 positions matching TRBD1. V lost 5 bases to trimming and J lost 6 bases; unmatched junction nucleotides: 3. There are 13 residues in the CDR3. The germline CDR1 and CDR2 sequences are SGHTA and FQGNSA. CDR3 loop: CASSPQGGQPQHF. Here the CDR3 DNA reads TGTGCCAGCAGCCCACAGGGGGGTCAGCCCCAGCATTTT.

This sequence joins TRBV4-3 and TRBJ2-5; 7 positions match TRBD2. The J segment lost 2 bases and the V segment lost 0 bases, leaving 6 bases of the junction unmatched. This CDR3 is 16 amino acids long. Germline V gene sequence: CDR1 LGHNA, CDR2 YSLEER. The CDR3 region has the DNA TGCGCCAGCAGCCAAGATCTTCCGGGGGGTCAAGAGACCCAGTACTTC. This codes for CASSQDLPGGQETQYF.

CDR3 in DNA: TGTGCCAGCAGCCCGGGACTGATACAGTACTTC. Protein: CASSPGLIQYF. The chain joins TRBV7-9 to TRBJ2-7, with D possibly TRBD2 on 6 matching bases. Germline assignment: CDR1 SEHNR and CDR2 FQNEAQ (reference sequence). This CDR3 comprises 11 residues. V lost 5 bases and J lost 10, with 12 bases in between.

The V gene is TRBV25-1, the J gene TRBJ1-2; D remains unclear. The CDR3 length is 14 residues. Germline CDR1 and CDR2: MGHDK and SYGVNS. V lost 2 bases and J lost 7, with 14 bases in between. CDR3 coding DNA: TGTGCCAGCAGTGAACCGGGAAGAATGGGTGGCTACACCTTC. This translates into CASSEPGRMGGYTF.

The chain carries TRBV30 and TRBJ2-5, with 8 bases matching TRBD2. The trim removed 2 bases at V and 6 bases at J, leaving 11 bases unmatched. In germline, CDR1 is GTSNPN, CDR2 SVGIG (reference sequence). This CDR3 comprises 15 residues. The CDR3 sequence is CAWSPGAGGTQTQYF. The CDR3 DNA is TGTGCCTGGAGTCCAGGGGCGGGGGGAACACAGACCCAGTACTTC. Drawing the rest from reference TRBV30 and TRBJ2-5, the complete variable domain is SQTIHQWPATLVQPVGSPLSLECTVEGTSNPNLYWYRQAAGRGLQLLFYSVGIGQISSEVPQNLSASRPQDRQFILSSKKLLLSDSGFYLCAWSPGAGGTQTQYFGPGTRLLVL.

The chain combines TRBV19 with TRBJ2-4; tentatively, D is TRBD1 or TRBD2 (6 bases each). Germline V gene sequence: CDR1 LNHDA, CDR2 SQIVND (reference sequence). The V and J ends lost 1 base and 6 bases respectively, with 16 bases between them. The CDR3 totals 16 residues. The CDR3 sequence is CASSIAGAGGRNIQYF. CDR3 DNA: TGTGCCAGTAGTATAGCCGGAGCCGGGGGCAGAAACATTCAGTACTTC.

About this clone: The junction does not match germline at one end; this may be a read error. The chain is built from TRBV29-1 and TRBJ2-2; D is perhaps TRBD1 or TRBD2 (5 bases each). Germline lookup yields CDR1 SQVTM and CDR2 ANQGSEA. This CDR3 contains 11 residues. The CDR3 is CGGVNTGELFF. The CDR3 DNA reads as TGTGGGGGAGTGAACACCGGGGAGCTGTTTTTT.

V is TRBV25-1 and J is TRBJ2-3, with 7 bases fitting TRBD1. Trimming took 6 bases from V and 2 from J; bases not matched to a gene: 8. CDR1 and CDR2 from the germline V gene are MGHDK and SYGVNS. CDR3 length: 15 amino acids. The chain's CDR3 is CASSDPGTATDTQYF. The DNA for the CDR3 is TGTGCCAGCAGCGATCCAGGGACAGCCACAGATACGCAGTATTTT.

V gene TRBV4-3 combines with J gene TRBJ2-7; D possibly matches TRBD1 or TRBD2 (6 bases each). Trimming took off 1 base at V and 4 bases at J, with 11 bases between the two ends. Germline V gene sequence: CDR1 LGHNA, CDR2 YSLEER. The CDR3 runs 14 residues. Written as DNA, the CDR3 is TGCGCCAGCAGCCAAGGCCGGGGGCCGTACGAGCAGTACTTC. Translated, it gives CASSQGRGPYEQYF.

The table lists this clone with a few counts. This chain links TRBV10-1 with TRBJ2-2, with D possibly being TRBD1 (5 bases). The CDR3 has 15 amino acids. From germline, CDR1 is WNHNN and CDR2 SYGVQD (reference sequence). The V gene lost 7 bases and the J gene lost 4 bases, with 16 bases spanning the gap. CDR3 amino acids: CASKMARVGTGELFF. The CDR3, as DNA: TGCGCCAGCAAGATGGCCAGGGTTGGCACCGGGGAGCTGTTTTTT.

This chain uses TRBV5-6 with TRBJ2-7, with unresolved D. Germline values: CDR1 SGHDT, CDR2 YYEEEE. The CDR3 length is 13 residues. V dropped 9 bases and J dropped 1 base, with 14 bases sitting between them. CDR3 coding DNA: TGTGCCAACCGAGCAGGAATATCCTACGAGCAGTACTTC. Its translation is CANRAGISYEQYF.

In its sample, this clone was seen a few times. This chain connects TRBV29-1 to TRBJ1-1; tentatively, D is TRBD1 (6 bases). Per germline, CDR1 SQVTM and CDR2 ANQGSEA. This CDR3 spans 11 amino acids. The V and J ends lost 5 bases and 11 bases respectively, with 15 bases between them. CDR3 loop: CSVSQGKNAFF. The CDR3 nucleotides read TGCAGCGTTTCCCAGGGGAAGAATGCTTTCTTT.

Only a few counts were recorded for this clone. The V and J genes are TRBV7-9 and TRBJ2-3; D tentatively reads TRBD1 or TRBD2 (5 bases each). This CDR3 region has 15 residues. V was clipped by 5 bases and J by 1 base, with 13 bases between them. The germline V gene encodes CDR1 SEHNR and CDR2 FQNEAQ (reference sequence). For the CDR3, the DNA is TGTGCCAGCAGCCCGGGGCTATCTGGCACAGATACGCAGTATTTT. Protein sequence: CASSPGLSGTDTQYF.

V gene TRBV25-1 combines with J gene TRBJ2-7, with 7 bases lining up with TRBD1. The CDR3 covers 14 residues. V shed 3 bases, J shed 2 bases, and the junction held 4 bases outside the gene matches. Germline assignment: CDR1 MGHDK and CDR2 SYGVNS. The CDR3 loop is CASSDPGTAYEQYF. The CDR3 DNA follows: TGTGCCAGCAGTGATCCCGGGACAGCCTACGAGCAGTACTTC.

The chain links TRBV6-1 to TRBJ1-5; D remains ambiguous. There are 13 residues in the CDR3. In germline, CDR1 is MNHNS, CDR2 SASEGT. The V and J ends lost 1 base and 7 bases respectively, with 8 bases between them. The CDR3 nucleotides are TGTGCCAGCAGTGAAGAGGGTGGACAGCCCCAGCATTTT. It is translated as CASSEEGGQPQHF.

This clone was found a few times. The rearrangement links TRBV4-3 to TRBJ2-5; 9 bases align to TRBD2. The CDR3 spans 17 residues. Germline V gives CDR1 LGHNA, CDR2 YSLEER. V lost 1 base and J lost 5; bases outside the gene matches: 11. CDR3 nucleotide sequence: TGCGCCAGCAGCCAAGGGTTGCGCGGGGGGGCCTTGGAGACCCAGTACTTC. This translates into CASSQGLRGGALETQYF.